This TCR beta chain was identified in a study of identical twins (dated by TCRdb to between 2015 and 2016). Background on the whole study: To test whether fetal clonotypes persist, the study used deep sequencing on TCR alpha and beta repertoires from monozygotic twins, unrelated adults of various ages, and cord blood. Replicate twin experiments were performed at different times using different library preparation protocols to rule out contamination. General study outcomes and caveats: Out-of-frame TCR alpha sequences shared between twins showed an excess of low generation-probability sequences compared with coincidental sharing between unrelated individuals. A weaker excess of twin sharing was found in beta out-of-frame sequences because the signal-to-noise ratio was lowered by fewer shared sequences. Zero-insertion analyses could be partly confounded by invariant T cells such as MAIT and iNKT, though diverse VJ usage argued against such confounding for most clonotypes. In monozygotic twins, recombination models systematically underestimated out-of-frame TCR alpha sharing, but the models matched the sharing seen between unrelated individuals. Because the same donors could not be followed over many years, conclusions were based on cross-sectional statistical analysis. Abundant cord blood beta clonotypes had fewer insertions, young adult naive repertoires showed a similar but weaker trend, and memory repertoires showed no such trend.

At least ten counts were recorded for this clonotype. Which antigen it targets is not known. Per-base qualities were not stored, and no clone one base away is much larger. Looking up the germline V gene yields CDR1 SQVTM and CDR2 ANQGSEA. V is shortened by 3 bases, J by 6 bases, and the region joining them spans 18 bases. The CDR3 spans 15 residues, from the cysteine through the phenylalanine. Left in the record is the CDR3 DNA by itself, 45 bases read in frame from the first base. Only healthy Caucasian donors were included. Three pairs of female monozygotic twins, all aged 18 to 29 years, were included in the twin cohort. Positive isolation kits from Invitrogen were used to isolate the CD4+ and CD8+ T cell populations. Libraries were built with 5' RACE. TCRdb shows the sequencer as Illumina HiSeq 2000. Template switching introduced a universal primer binding site; the final cDNA contained a unique molecular identifier, enabling accurate counting of TCR cDNA molecules. Specific primers in the conserved constant-segment region were used to synthesize first-strand cDNA for the TCR alpha and beta chains. To control for contamination, every cDNA library carried two barcodes: a SMART-Mk sample barcode plus Illumina barcodes. TruSeq adapter sequences along with Illumina sample barcodes were introduced in two successive PCR steps. TCR alpha and beta cDNA libraries were sequenced on the Illumina HiSeq platform with custom primers. As for the original processing: Unique molecular identifiers were extracted from raw reads with MiGEC, and CDR3 positions were determined with MiXCR. For each individual, recombination models were inferred using an EM algorithm with the repgenHMM and IGoR tools. The analysis of shared clonotypes was done with the tcR package in R, with sharing normalized by the product of cloneset sizes. Out-of-frame nonproductive sequences were analyzed to study raw recombination free of thymic and clonal selection effects. TCRdb reworked the public reads: Q25 trimming with fastp, MiXCR clone assembly, productive beta chains retained. Rows are combined by CDR3 protein, so each entry shows the most common genes and DNA. The V and J calls reflect TCRdb's pipeline rather than the authors' work. This sample is represented by under 350,000 distinct CDR3 sequences; over 8.5% of them were singletons. The ten largest clones capture approximately 7% of the sample.

A further study also used this sample, focusing on yellow fever vaccine responses in identical twins. The second paper states: The T cell response to vaccination in identical twins was reported by the authors to appear partly convergent and partly personalized. Focusing on identical twins, the study followed the T cell clones that responded to the vaccine, and did so with precision.

The sequenced material came from CD8+ T cells sorted from blood. The clonotype was recovered from a woman under 30 in good health. Recombination connected TRBV29-1 to TRBJ2-1, and perhaps TRBD2 as D gene, on 6 matching bases. The bases read TGCAGCGTTGATATTTCGGGCGGGACCCCCAATGAGCAGTTCTTC. Its product reads: CSVDISGGTPNEQFF.